The rows below give T cell receptor beta chains drawn from one sample of a study of Ad26.COV2.S vaccination and SARS-CoV-2 variants. Sequenced by immunoSEQ multiplex PCR; TCRdb stores in-frame clones only, minus some. The profile shows about 390,000 clones, 80% to 90% of them singletons. The material sequenced was peripheral blood, taken in a trial of Ad26.COV2.S vaccine versus placebo. These receptors were taken from a person between 18 and 65 years old who received the Ad26.COV2.S COVID-19 vaccine or a placebo. CDR3s include the opening cysteine and the closing phenylalanine or tryptophan. A D gene is named only where the DNA matches it firmly. Clone sizes are given selectively: once, few, many, or a class where the clone is expanded.

d_call | clone_size | j_call | v_call | cdr3_nt | cdr3_aa
NA | NA | TRBJ1-3 | TRBV12-3/TRBV12-4 | TGTGCCAGCAGTTTAGAAAACACCATATATTTT | CASSLENTIYF
NA | NA | TRBJ2-3 | TRBV4-1 | TGCGCCAGCAGCCAAGGAGCGCCCAGCGAGCAGTATTTT | CASSQGAPSEQYF
NA | NA | TRBJ1-4 | TRBV30 | TGTGCCTGCTCCCTGGGGGCGCGTGAAAAACTGTTTTTT | CACSLGAREKLFF
NA | NA | TRBJ1-5 | TRBV2 | TGTGCCAGCAAAGAACGGGAGGTTCAGCCCCAGCATTTT | CASKEREVQPQHF
NA | NA | TRBJ2-5 | TRBV7-9 | TGTGCCAGCAGCTTGGAGCGGCAAGAGACCCAGTACTTC | CASSLERQETQYF
NA | NA | TRBJ1-1 | TRBV7-8 | TGTGCCAGCAGCGCCACGGGCCTAGACACTGAAGCTTTCTTT | CASSATGLDTEAFF
NA | NA | TRBJ1-2 | TRBV13 | TGTGCCAGCAGCTTAAGTCCGGATTATGGCTACACCTTC | CASSLSPDYGYTF
TRBD2 | once | TRBJ2-3 | TRBV6-2/TRBV6-3 | TGTGCCAGCAGTTATACCGGGACTAGAGTCACAGATACGCAGTATTTT | CASSYTGTRVTDTQYF
NA | NA | TRBJ1-2 | TRBV14 | TGTGCCAGCAGCCAATCGGACGGACTAACCTATGGCTACACCTTC | CASSQSDGLTYGYTF
NA | NA | TRBJ1-1 | TRBV19 | TGTGCCAGTAGTTTAGACAGGATTCGGGCTGAAGCTTTCTTT | CASSLDRIRAEAFF
NA | NA | TRBJ2-3 | TRBV2 | TGTGCCAGCAGTGCACGGACAAAAAGCACAGATACGCAGTATTTT | CASSARTKSTDTQYF
NA | NA | TRBJ2-2 | TRBV30 | TGTGCCTCCGGATATGGGACCGGGGAGCTGTTTTTT | CASGYGTGELFF
TRBD1 | NA | TRBJ2-2 | TRBV10-1 | TGCGCCAGCCGACAGGGGGTAGACACCGGGGAGCTGTTTTTT | CASRQGVDTGELFF
TRBD2 | NA | TRBJ2-3 | TRBV24-1 | TGTGCCACCAGTCTCAGCGGGAGGGCAGATACGCAGTATTTT | CATSLSGRADTQYF
NA | NA | TRBJ1-6 | TRBV12-3/TRBV12-4 | TGTGCCAGCAGTCTCGGGTCCCATTCACCCCTCCACTTT | CASSLGSHSPLHF
NA | NA | TRBJ2-5 | TRBV7-2 | TGTGCCAGCAGCTTAGGGGCGGAAGAGACCCAGTACTTC | CASSLGAEETQYF
NA | NA | TRBJ1-1 | TRBV7-9 | TGTGCCAGCAGCTCACAGGGTTTGGAAGCTTTCTTT | CASSSQGLEAFF
NA | NA | TRBJ2-1 | TRBV12-5 | TGTGCTAGTGGCCCCGTCGGGTCCTACAATGAGCAGTTCTTC | CASGPVGSYNEQFF
NA | NA | TRBJ1-6 | TRBV7-8 | TGTGCCAGCAGCTTAGCAAATTCACCCCTCCACTTT | CASSLANSPLHF
NA | NA | TRBJ1-1 | TRBV27 | TGTGCCAGCAGCCCAGGAGCGCCTATGAACACTGAAGCTTTCTTT | CASSPGAPMNTEAFF
NA | few | TRBJ2-2 | TRBV10-3 | TGTGCCATCAGTGATGGGGGAAATCCCACCGGGGAGCTGTTTTTT | CAISDGGNPTGELFF
NA | NA | TRBJ1-5 | TRBV19 | TGTGCCAGTAGAGCGACCGGGAGCAATCAGCCCCAGCATTTT | CASRATGSNQPQHF
NA | many | TRBJ1-2 | TRBV4-3 | TGCGCCAGCAGCCAAGACGGTCCAGGGGCCAGGGGTGGCTACACCTTC | CASSQDGPGARGGYTF
NA | NA | TRBJ2-3 | TRBV11-2 | TGTGCCAGCTCTCCCAAAGGAGGGGAAGGGGATACGCAGTATTTT | CASSPKGGEGDTQYF
NA | NA | TRBJ2-7 | TRBV11-2 | TGTGCCAGCAGCTTAGAGGCAGGGGTCTACGAGCAGTACTTC | CASSLEAGVYEQYF
NA | NA | TRBJ2-7 | TRBV19 | TGTGCCAGTAGTATAGACTCCTCCAGGGCCTACGAGCAGTACTTC | CASSIDSSRAYEQYF
NA | NA | TRBJ1-5 | TRBV12-2 | TGTGCAAGTCGCTTACCGCATCAGCCCCAGCATTTT | CASRLPHQPQHF
NA | NA | TRBJ1-6 | TRBV4-3 | TGCGCCAGCAGCCAAGACCAGGGCAGCAATTCACCCCTCCACTTT | CASSQDQGSNSPLHF
TRBD2 | NA | TRBJ2-2 | TRBV27 | TGTGCCAGCAGTCGGGATAACGGGGGGGCCGGGGAGCTGTTTTTT | CASSRDNGGAGELFF
NA | NA | TRBJ1-2 | TRBV6-5 | TGTGCCAGCAGTTACAGTGTCGGGGACCTCTATGGCTACACCTTC | CASSYSVGDLYGYTF
NA | NA | TRBJ1-2 | TRBV29-1 | TGCAGCGTTGATCCAATCAGGGTTAACTATGGCTACACCTTC | CSVDPIRVNYGYTF
NA | NA | TRBJ2-7 | TRBV2 | TGTGCCAGCAGTGAAGACCTCCGGGGGAGGTACGAGCAGTACTTC | CASSEDLRGRYEQYF
TRBD2 | NA | TRBJ2-7 | TRBV5-4 | TGTGCCAGCAGCTTAGCGGGGGGGCTATACGAGCAGTACTTC | CASSLAGGLYEQYF
NA | few | TRBJ2-2 | TRBV7-9 | TGTGCCAGCAGCCGGGACGGGAACACCGGGGAGCTGTTTTTT | CASSRDGNTGELFF
NA | once | TRBJ1-5 | TRBV19 | TGTGCCAGCCGGTCCGGGACGCTTCGTTATCAGCCCCAGCATTTT | CASRSGTLRYQPQHF
NA | NA | TRBJ2-2 | TRBV15 | TGTGCCACCAGCAGACCAAGGCCCGGGGAGCTGTTTTTT | CATSRPRPGELFF
NA | few | TRBJ1-6 | TRBV11-2 | TGTGCCAGCAGCTTATTTGACGCCGGGCGCTCCTATAATTCACCCCTCCACTTT | CASSLFDAGRSYNSPLHF
NA | NA | TRBJ2-2 | TRBV7-2 | TGTGCCAGCAGCTTAAACGGGGGGAACACCGGGGAGCTGTTTTTT | CASSLNGGNTGELFF
TRBD1 | NA | TRBJ2-1 | TRBV5-1 | TGCGCCAGCAGCCCCAGGGACAGTAGCTCCTACAATGAGCAGTTCTTC | CASSPRDSSSYNEQFF
NA | NA | TRBJ1-2 | TRBV2 | TGTGCCAGCAGTGATCCCCCACAGGGAACTTACACCTTC | CASSDPPQGTYTF
NA | NA | TRBJ2-7 | TRBV7-9 | TGTGCCAGCAGCCTAACTGGGGACTACGAGCAGTACTTC | CASSLTGDYEQYF
TRBD2 | once | TRBJ2-1 | TRBV7-2 | TGTGCCAGCAGCTTTAAAGCGGGGGCTACGTTCTTC | CASSFKAGATFF
NA | NA | TRBJ2-1 | TRBV6-5 | TGTGCCATCAGGGCTAGCAACTACAATGAGCAGTTCTTC | CAIRASNYNEQFF
NA | NA | TRBJ1-4 | TRBV30 | TGTGCCTGGAGTGTCGGGGGGATCGGAGAAAAACTGTTTTTT | CAWSVGGIGEKLFF
TRBD1 | NA | TRBJ2-1 | TRBV5-1 | TGCGCCAGCAGCCCACAGGGGGCAGAGGATGAGCAGTTCTTC | CASSPQGAEDEQFF
NA | NA | TRBJ2-1 | TRBV6-1 | TGTGCCAGCAGTGGATCCGGCGGGGCCGGGTACAATGAGCAGTTCTTC | CASSGSGGAGYNEQFF
NA | NA | TRBJ2-5 | TRBV29-1 | TGCAGCGTACGGGACACCCCAGAGACCCAGTACTTC | CSVRDTPETQYF
NA | many | TRBJ1-6 | TRBV6-5 | TGTGCCAGCAGTTCAAACAGGGAGGGGAATTCACCCCTCCACTTT | CASSSNREGNSPLHF
NA | once | TRBJ2-6 | TRBV19 | TGTGCCAGTAGTATAGGGGCGGGGGCGTTTTCTGGGGCCAACGTCCTGACTTTC | CASSIGAGAFSGANVLTF
NA | NA | TRBJ2-5 | TRBV12-3/TRBV12-4 | TGTGCCAGCAGTTGGGGGGCGCGGGAGACCCAGTACTTC | CASSWGARETQYF